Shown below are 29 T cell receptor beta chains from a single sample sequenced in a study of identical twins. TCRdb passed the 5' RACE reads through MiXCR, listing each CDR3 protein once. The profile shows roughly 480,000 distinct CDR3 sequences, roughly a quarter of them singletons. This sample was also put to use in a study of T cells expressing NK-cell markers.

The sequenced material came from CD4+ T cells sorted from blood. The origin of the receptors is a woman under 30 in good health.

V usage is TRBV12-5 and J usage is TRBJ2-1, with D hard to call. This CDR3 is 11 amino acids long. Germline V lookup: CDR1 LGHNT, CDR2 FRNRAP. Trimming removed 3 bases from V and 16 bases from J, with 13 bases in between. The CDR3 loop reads CASGFFAPLFF. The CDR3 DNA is TGTGCTAGTGGTTTCTTTGCGCCCCTATTCTTC.

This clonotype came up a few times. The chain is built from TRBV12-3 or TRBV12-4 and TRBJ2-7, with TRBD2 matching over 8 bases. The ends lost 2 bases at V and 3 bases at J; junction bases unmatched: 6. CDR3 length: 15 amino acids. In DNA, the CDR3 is TGTGCCAGCAGTTTACACCCGGGGGGGAGCTACGAGCAGTACTTC. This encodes CASSLHPGGSYEQYF.

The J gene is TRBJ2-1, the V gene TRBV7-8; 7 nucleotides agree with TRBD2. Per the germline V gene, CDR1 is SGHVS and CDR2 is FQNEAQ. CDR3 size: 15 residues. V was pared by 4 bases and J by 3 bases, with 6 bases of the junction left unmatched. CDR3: CASSSRIAGYNEQFF. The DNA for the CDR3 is TGTGCCAGCAGCTCCCGGATAGCGGGCTACAATGAGCAGTTCTTC. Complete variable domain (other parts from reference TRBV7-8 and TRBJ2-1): GAGVSQSPRYKVAKRGQDVALRCDPISGHVSLFWYQQALGQGPEFLTYFQNEAQLDKSGLPSDRFFAERPEGSVSTLKIQRTQQEDSAVYLCASSSRIAGYNEQFFGPGTRLTVL.

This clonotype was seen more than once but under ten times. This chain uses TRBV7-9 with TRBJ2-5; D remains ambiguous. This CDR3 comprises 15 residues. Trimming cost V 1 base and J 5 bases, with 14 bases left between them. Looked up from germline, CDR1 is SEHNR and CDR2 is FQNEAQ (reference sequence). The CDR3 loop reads CASSLVGNGWETQYF. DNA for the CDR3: TGTGCCAGCAGCTTAGTTGGTAACGGCTGGGAGACCCAGTACTTC.

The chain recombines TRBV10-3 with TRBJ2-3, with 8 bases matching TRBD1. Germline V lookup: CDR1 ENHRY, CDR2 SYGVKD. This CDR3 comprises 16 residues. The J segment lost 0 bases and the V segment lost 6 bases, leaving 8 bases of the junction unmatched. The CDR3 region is CAIRKDRVRSTDTQYF. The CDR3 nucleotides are TGTGCCATCAGGAAGGACAGGGTCCGTAGCACAGATACGCAGTATTTT.

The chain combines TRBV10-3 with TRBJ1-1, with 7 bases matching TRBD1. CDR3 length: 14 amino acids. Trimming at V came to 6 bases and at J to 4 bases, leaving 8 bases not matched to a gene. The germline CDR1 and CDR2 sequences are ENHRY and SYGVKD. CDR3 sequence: CAIRDTGEGTEAFF. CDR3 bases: TGTGCCATCAGGGATACAGGGGAGGGCACTGAAGCTTTCTTT.

The CDR3 reads CSAKADSSYEQYF. The CDR3, as DNA: TGCAGTGCTAAGGCTGACAGCTCCTACGAGCAGTACTTC. The chain is built from TRBV20-1 and TRBJ2-7; D is possibly TRBD1 (5 bases). The CDR3 extends over 13 amino acids. The germline CDR1 and CDR2 sequences are DFQATT and SNEGSKA (reference sequence). The V gene lost 4 bases and the J gene lost 0 bases, with 10 bases spanning the gap.

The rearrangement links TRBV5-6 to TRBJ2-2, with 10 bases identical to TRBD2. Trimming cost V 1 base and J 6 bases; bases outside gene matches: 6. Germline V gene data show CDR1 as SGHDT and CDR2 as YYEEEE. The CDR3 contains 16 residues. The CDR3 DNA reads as TGTGCCAGCAGCTTGAGCCTAGCGGGAGCTCCCGGGGAGCTGTTTTTT. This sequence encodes CASSLSLAGAPGELFF. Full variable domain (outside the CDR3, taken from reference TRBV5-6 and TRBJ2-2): DAGVTQSPTHLIKTRGQQVTLRCSPKSGHDTVSWYQQALGQGPQFIFQYYEEEERQRGNFPDRFSGHQFPNYSSELNVNALLLGDSALYLCASSLSLAGAPGELFFGEGSRLTVL.

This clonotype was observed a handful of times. The CDR3 DNA is TGCGCCAGCAGCCAGCCTAGCGGGAGACGAAATGAGCAGTTCTTC. Residues: CASSQPSGRRNEQFF. The J gene is TRBJ2-1, the V gene TRBV4-3, with 10 bases lining up with TRBD2. Germline CDR1 is LGHNA and CDR2 is YSLEER. V was clipped by 3 bases and J by 7 bases; unmatched bases: 6. The CDR3 loop spans 15 amino acids.

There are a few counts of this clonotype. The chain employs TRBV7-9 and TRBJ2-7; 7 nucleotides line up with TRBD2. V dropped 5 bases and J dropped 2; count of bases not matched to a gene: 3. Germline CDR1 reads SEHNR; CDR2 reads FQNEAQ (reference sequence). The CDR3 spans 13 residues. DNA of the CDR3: TGTGCCAGCAGCGTTGGGACTACCTACGAGCAGTACTTC. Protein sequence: CASSVGTTYEQYF.

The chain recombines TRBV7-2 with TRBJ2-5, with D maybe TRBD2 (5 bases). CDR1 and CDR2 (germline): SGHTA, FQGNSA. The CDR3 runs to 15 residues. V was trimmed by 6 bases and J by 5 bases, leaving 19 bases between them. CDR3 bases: TGTGCCAGCAGTCATGACCGTCAGGAGGTCGAGACCCAGTACTTC. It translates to CASSHDRQEVETQYF.

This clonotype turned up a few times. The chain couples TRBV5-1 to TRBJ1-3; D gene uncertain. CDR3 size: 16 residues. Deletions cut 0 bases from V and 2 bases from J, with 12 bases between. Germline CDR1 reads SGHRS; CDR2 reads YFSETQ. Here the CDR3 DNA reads TGCGCCAGCAGCTTGGCCGGAGGGAGAGCTGGAAACACCATATATTTT. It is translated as CASSLAGGRAGNTIYF.

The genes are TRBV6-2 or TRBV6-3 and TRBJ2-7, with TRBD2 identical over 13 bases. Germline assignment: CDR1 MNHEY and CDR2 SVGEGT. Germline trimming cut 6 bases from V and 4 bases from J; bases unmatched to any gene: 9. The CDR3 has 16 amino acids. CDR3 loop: CASSWRLAGGRYEQYF. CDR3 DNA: TGTGCCAGCAGCTGGAGACTAGCGGGAGGCAGATACGAGCAGTACTTC.

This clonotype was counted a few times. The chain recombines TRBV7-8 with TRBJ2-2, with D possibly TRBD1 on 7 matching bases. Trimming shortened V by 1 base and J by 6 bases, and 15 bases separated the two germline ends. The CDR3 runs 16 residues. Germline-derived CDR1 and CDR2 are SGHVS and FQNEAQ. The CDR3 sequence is CASSLVGGTAPGELFF. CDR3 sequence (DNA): TGTGCCAGCAGCTTAGTTGGGGGGACAGCGCCCGGGGAGCTGTTTTTT.

The CDR3 DNA is TGCAGTGCTGCCGGGTCAGGGGAAACTGAAGCTTTCTTT. It codes for CSAAGSGETEAFF. The chain joins TRBV20-1 to TRBJ1-1; weak D call: TRBD1 (6 bases). The CDR3 length is 13 residues. Germline CDR1 is DFQATT and CDR2 is SNEGSKA (reference sequence). V was clipped by 5 bases and J by 5 bases, with 15 bases between them.

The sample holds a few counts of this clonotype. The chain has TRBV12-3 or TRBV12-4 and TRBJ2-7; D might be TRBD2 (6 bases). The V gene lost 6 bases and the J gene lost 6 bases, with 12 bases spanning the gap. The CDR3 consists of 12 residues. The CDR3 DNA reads TGTGCCAGCAGCCAGCGGGTTTCCGAGCAGTACTTC. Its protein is CASSQRVSEQYF.

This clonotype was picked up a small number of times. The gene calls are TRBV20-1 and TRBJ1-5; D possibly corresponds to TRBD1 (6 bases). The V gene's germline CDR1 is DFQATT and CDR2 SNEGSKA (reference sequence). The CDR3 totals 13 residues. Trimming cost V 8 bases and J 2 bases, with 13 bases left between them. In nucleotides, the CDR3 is TGCAGTTCACAGGGAGGAGGCAATCAGCCCCAGCATTTT. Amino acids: CSSQGGGNQPQHF.

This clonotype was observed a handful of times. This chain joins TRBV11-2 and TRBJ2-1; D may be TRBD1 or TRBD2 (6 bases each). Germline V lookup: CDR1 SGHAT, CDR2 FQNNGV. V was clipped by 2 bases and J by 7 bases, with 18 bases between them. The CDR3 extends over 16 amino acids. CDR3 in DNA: TGTGCCAGCAGCTTACCGGGGGCCCCTACCTTTAATGAGCAGTTCTTC. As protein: CASSLPGAPTFNEQFF.

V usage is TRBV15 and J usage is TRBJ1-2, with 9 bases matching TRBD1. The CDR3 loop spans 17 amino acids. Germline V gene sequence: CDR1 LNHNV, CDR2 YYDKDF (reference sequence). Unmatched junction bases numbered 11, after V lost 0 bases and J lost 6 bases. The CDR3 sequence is CATSRDGTGSHIDGYTF. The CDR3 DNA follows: TGTGCCACCAGCAGAGATGGGACAGGGTCCCATATCGATGGCTACACCTTC.

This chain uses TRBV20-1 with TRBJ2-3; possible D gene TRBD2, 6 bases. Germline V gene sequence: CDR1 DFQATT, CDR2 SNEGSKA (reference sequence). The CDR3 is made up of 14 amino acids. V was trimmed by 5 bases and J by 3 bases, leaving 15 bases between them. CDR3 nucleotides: TGCAGTGCTGAAGGTCGTGGGAGGACAGATACGCAGTATTTT. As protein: CSAEGRGRTDTQYF.

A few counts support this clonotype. DNA for the CDR3: TGTGCCAGCAGCCTCGGGACTAGCGGGAGGGGTTCCTACAATGAGCAGTTCTTC. Residues: CASSLGTSGRGSYNEQFF. This rearrangement joins TRBV9 to TRBJ2-1, with 16 bases aligning to TRBD2. Germline V gives CDR1 SGDLS, CDR2 YYNGEE. The trim removed 4 bases at V and 1 base at J, leaving 5 bases unmatched. The CDR3 has 18 amino acids.

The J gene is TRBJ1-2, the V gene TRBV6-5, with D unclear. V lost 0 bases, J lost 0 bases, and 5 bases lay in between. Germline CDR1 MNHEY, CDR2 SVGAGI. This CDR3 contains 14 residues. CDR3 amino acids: CASSYSGPNYGYTF. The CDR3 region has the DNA TGTGCCAGCAGTTACTCAGGGCCTAACTATGGCTACACCTTC.

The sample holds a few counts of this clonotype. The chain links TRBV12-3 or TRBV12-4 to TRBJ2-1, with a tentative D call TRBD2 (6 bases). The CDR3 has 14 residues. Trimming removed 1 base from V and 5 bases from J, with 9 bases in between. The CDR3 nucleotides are TGTGCCAGCAGTTTAGACGGGAGTCACAATGAGCAGTTCTTC. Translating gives CASSLDGSHNEQFF.

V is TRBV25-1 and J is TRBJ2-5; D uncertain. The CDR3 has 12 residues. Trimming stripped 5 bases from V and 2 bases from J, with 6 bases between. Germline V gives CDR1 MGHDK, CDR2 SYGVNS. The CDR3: CASSRVQETQYF. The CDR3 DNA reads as TGTGCCAGCAGTAGGGTACAAGAGACCCAGTACTTC.

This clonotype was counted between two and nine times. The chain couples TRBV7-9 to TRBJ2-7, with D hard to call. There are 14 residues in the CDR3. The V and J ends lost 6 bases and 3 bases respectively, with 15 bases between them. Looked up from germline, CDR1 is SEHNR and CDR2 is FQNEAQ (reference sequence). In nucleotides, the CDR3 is TGTGCCAGCAGTCTTTCGGAGTGGGTCTACGAGCAGTACTTC. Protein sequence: CASSLSEWVYEQYF.

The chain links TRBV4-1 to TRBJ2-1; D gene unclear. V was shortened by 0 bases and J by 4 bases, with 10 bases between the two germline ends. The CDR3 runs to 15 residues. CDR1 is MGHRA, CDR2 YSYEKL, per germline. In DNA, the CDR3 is TGCGCCAGCAGCCAAGATGCTAGGCGGTACAATGAGCAGTTCTTC. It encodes CASSQDARRYNEQFF.

DNA of the CDR3: TGTGCCAGCGAACCCTGGGGGACAGGGGTGACCGGGGAGCTGTTTTTT. Protein product: CASEPWGTGVTGELFF. This sequence joins TRBV6-2 or TRBV6-3 and TRBJ2-2; 10 nucleotides agree with TRBD1. The germline V gene encodes CDR1 MNHEY and CDR2 SVGEGT. This CDR3 is 16 amino acids long. The J segment lost 5 bases and the V segment lost 8 bases, leaving 11 bases of the junction unmatched.

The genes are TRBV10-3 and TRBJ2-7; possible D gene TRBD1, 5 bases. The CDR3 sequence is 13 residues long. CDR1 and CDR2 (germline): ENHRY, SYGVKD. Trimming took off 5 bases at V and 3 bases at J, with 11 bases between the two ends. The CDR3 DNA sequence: TGTGCCATCAGTCGACAGACCGACTACGAGCAGTACTTC. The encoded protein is CAISRQTDYEQYF.

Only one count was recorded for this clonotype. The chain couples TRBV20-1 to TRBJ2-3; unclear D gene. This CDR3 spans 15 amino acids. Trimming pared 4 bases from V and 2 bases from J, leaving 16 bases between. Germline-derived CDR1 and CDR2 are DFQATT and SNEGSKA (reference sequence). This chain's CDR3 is CSATGHGYSTDTQYF. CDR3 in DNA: TGCAGTGCTACCGGCCACGGGTACTCCACAGATACGCAGTATTTT.